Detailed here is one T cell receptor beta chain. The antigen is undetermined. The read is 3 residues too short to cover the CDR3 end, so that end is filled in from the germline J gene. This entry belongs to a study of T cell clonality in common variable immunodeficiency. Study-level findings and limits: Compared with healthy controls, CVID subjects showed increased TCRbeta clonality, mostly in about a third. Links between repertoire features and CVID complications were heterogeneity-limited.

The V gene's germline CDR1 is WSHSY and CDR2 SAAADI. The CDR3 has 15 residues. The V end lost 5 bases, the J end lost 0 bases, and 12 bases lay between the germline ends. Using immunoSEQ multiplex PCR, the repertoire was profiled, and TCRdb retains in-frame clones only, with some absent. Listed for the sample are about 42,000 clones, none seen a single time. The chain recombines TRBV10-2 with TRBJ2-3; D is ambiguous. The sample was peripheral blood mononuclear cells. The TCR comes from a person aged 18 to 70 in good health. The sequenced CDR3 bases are TGCGCCAGCAGTTCCCTAGAGTCTAGCACAGATACG. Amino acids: CASSSLESSTDT. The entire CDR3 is CASSSLESSTDTQYF.